The T cell receptor beta chain under discussion was sequenced for a study of blood T cell repertoires in COVID-19. Germline V gene sequence: CDR1 SGHRS, CDR2 YFSETQ. CDR3 length: 14 residues. Only in-frame clones appear in the TCRdb table, and some are missing; sequencing was by immunoSEQ multiplex PCR. The table has 150,000 to 200,000 clones, roughly 88% seen once. Worth noting for this clone: The junction differs from germline at one of its ends, possibly a read error.

This rearrangement joins TRBV5-1 to TRBJ1-3, with D tentatively TRBD1 (6 bases). The sequence came from a man in his fifties or sixties with acute or convalescent COVID-19. Sequencing used peripheral blood. Here the CDR3 DNA reads TGCGCCAGCAGTTTGGACAGCTCTGGAAACACCATATATTTT. As protein: CASSLDSSGNTIYF.